The clone carrying this T cell receptor (beta chain) is judged medium-sized (0.01 to 0.1%). The data stem from a study of immune characterization of retroperitoneal liposarcoma. TCRdb reanalysed the PCR reads using MiXCR and keeps one entry per CDR3 protein. The sample lists 10,000 to 11,000 distinct CDR3 sequences; 20% to 30% were seen once. The CDR3 is 15 amino acids. Losses at the gene ends were 5 bases for V and 9 bases for J; bases not matched to a gene: 10. Per germline, CDR1 MNHNS and CDR2 SASEGT. Sample: blood. The genes are TRBV6-1 and TRBJ1-6; 7 bases agree with TRBD1. The origin of this receptor is a male donor with retroperitoneal liposarcoma. The CDR3: CASSTDRARGSPLHF. In DNA, the CDR3 is TGTGCCAGCAGTACAGACAGGGCTCGGGGTTCACCCCTCCACTTT.